The rows below give T cell receptor beta chains drawn from one sample of a study of CD8 T cells in Susac syndrome. TCRdb reprocessed the immunoSEQ multiplex PCR reads with MiXCR, giving one entry per CDR3 protein. The data contain 69,000 or so distinct CDR3 sequences, over 85% of them seen just once; the ten biggest clones take up 0.56%. Material: CD8+ T cells from PBMCs. The source of these receptors is a human donor with multiple sclerosis. Both conserved end residues are part of each CDR3. A D gene is named only where the DNA matches it firmly. Rows may omit the clone size; those that give it use once, few, many or a size class.

TRBV7-9	once	TRBJ2-5	-	TGTGCCAGCAGCTTATTGCCGGTGCGGGAGACCCAGTACTTC	CASSLLPVRETQYF
TRBV20-1	-	TRBJ1-2	TRBD1	TGCAGTGCTCCGAGACTGACAGGGGCCTTCTATGGCTACACCTTC	CSAPRLTGAFYGYTF
TRBV3-1	once	TRBJ1-4	-	TGTGCCAGCAGCCCCGTGACGAACGAAAAACTGTTTTTT	CASSPVTNEKLFF
TRBV9	-	TRBJ2-5	-	TGTGCCAGCAGCGTAGAGGATGGGGGCCTGGAGACCCAGTACTTC	CASSVEDGGLETQYF
TRBV15	-	TRBJ2-5	TRBD1	TGTGCCACCAGCAGTGGACAGGGGCTCGAAGAGACCCAGTACTTC	CATSSGQGLEETQYF
TRBV3-1	-	TRBJ2-1	TRBD2	TGTGCCAGCAGCCAAGATCGCGGGCTGAGCGGGATTAACAATGAGCAGTTCTTC	CASSQDRGLSGINNEQFF
TRBV20-1	-	TRBJ1-1	-	TGCAGTGCTAGGGGATCGAGCTTCACTGAAGCTTTCTTT	CSARGSSFTEAFF
TRBV29-1	-	TRBJ2-1	-	TGCAGCGTCATAGGGACCCTCTACAATGAGCAGTTCTTC	CSVIGTLYNEQFF
TRBV15	once	TRBJ1-5	TRBD1	TGTGCCACCGAGGAGGGGGCGAGCAATCAGCCCCAGCATTTT	CATEEGASNQPQHF
TRBV7-8	-	TRBJ2-1	TRBD2	TGTGCCAGCTTGCAAACCGGGACTAGCGGGGTGAGCTCCTACAATGAGCAGTTCTTC	CASLQTGTSGVSSYNEQFF
TRBV29-1	-	TRBJ1-1	-	TGCAGCGTTGAAGATTGGTCTGGAGAAGGTGACACTGAAGCTTTCTTT	CSVEDWSGEGDTEAFF
TRBV29-1	-	TRBJ2-3	-	TGCAGCGTTGTGGCCGGGTATAGCACAGATACGCAGTATTTT	CSVVAGYSTDTQYF
TRBV3-1	-	TRBJ1-2	-	TGTGCCAGCAGCCAAGATGTCGGCTACACCTTC	CASSQDVGYTF
TRBV9	-	TRBJ2-1	-	TGTGCCAGCAGCGTAGTCGGGACTGGGACCAATGAGCAGTTCTTC	CASSVVGTGTNEQFF
TRBV9	-	TRBJ1-1	TRBD1	TGTGCCAGCAGCGTAGTCGGTACCGGACAGGTTTCGGCTTTCTTT	CASSVVGTGQVSAFF
TRBV29-1	-	TRBJ1-2	-	TGCAGCGTTACAGGTCTTGATGGCTACACCTTC	CSVTGLDGYTF
TRBV7-2	-	TRBJ1-2	-	TGTGCCAGCAGCCCCTCAGGGGCGGACTATGGCTACACCTTC	CASSPSGADYGYTF
TRBV5-1	-	TRBJ2-1	TRBD2	TGCGCCAGCAGCCCGGGACTAGCGGGGTACTACAATGAGCAGTTCTTC	CASSPGLAGYYNEQFF
TRBV5-4	-	TRBJ2-5	TRBD2	TGTGCCAGCAGCTCCCTAACTAGCGGGGGGACTTTTGAGACCCAGTACTTC	CASSSLTSGGTFETQYF
TRBV5-1	-	TRBJ1-1	TRBD1	TGCGCCAGCAGCTTGGGACAGGGGGCTGCCACTGAAGCTTTCTTT	CASSLGQGAATEAFF
TRBV3-1	-	TRBJ2-5	-	TGTGCCAGCAGCCAAGCTAGGGGCCAAGAGACCCAGTACTTC	CASSQARGQETQYF
TRBV13	-	TRBJ2-1	TRBD2	TGTGCCAGCAGCGCAAGACTAGCGGGAACCCTCGGTGAGCAGTTCTTC	CASSARLAGTLGEQFF
TRBV7-2	-	TRBJ1-2	-	TGTGCCAGCAGCCGGGGGAGCTTCTATGGCTACACCTTC	CASSRGSFYGYTF
TRBV7-6	-	TRBJ1-1	TRBD1	TGTGCCAGCAGCTCACCGGGACAGGGGACGGGGGGCACTGAAGCTTTCTTT	CASSSPGQGTGGTEAFF
TRBV12-3/TRBV12-4	-	TRBJ2-7	-	TGTGCCAGCACCTCGGGGGCGGGGGTAGGCTACGAGCAGTACTTC	CASTSGAGVGYEQYF
TRBV29-1	once	TRBJ1-1	-	TGCAGCGTAAGGGTGATGAACACTGAAGCTTTCTTT	CSVRVMNTEAFF
TRBV29-1	-	TRBJ2-2	TRBD2	TGCAGCGTCGAGATACAGGAACTAGCGGGAGGTCTGGCCGGGGAGCTGTTTTTT	CSVEIQELAGGLAGELFF
TRBV28	-	TRBJ2-7	-	TGTGCCAGCGGGGGACATGGGTCCTACGAGCAGTACTTC	CASGGHGSYEQYF
TRBV2	once	TRBJ2-7	TRBD1	TGTGCCAGCAGTGAAGGGACAGGGATGTTGTACGAGCAGTACTTC	CASSEGTGMLYEQYF
TRBV5-1	-	TRBJ2-7	TRBD2	TGCGCCAGCAGTACCGGGACTAGCGGTTTCGAGCAGTACTTC	CASSTGTSGFEQYF
TRBV2	-	TRBJ2-1	-	TGTGCCAGCAGTGGTGTTCCAGGGTCAAATGAGCAGTTCTTC	CASSGVPGSNEQFF
TRBV12-3/TRBV12-4	-	TRBJ2-1	-	TGTGCCAGCAGTTTAGAAGGCCAGTCCTACAATGAGCAGTTCTTC	CASSLEGQSYNEQFF
TRBV29-1	-	TRBJ2-1	-	TGCAGCGTTGACAAAGTACTACACGCTGAGCAGTTCTTC	CSVDKVLHAEQFF
TRBV12-3/TRBV12-4	-	TRBJ2-3	TRBD1	TGTGCCAGCAGTTTCTTCAGGGGGTCGGATACGCAGTATTTT	CASSFFRGSDTQYF
TRBV4-3	-	TRBJ2-3	TRBD1	TGCGCCAGCAGCCAAGGCGTCGACAGGGCGGGAGATACGCAGTATTTT	CASSQGVDRAGDTQYF
TRBV20-1	-	TRBJ2-5	-	TGCAGTGCTAGAGGGCTAGGAGAACAGGGTATCCAAGAGACCCAGTACTTC	CSARGLGEQGIQETQYF
TRBV14	-	TRBJ2-5	-	TGTGCCAGCAGCCAAGAGGCATGGGGGACGTTTGAGACCCAGTACTTC	CASSQEAWGTFETQYF
TRBV19	-	TRBJ1-5	TRBD1	TGTGCCAGTAGGACAGGGGGGTATCAGCCCCAGCATTTT	CASRTGGYQPQHF
TRBV4-1	once	TRBJ1-1	TRBD1	TGCGCCAGCAGCCCCCGACAGGGGGCGGATGAAGCTTTCTTT	CASSPRQGADEAFF
TRBV29-1	-	TRBJ2-1	TRBD1	TGCAGCTTCGGACAGGGGGTCTACAATGAGCAGTTCTTC	CSFGQGVYNEQFF
TRBV7-8	-	TRBJ1-4	TRBD1	TGTGCCAGCAGCTTACGACAGGGACCTAATGAAAAACTGTTTTTT	CASSLRQGPNEKLFF
TRBV29-1	-	TRBJ2-7	TRBD2	TGCAGCGTTCTAGCGGGACCTACCTACGAGCAGTACTTC	CSVLAGPTYEQYF
TRBV30	-	TRBJ1-1	TRBD1	TGTGCCTGGAGTTACGGACAGGGCCACACTGAAGCTTTCTTT	CAWSYGQGHTEAFF
TRBV9	-	TRBJ2-1	-	TGTGCCAGCAGCTCCCCCCAGCGACCATACAATGAGCAGTTCTTC	CASSSPQRPYNEQFF
TRBV5-6	-	TRBJ2-7	TRBD1	TGTGCCAGCAGCTTGGTCCGGGACAGGGAAGGGATCCTACGAGAGCAGTACTTC	CASSLVRDREGILREQYF
TRBV12-5	-	TRBJ2-7	TRBD2	TGTGCTAGTGGCCCCGGGGGGAGCTCCTACGAGCAGTACTTC	CASGPGGSSYEQYF
TRBV5-1	-	TRBJ2-3	-	TGCGCCAGCAGCCCTGAGGGGAGTCTCACAGATACGCAGTATTTT	CASSPEGSLTDTQYF
TRBV3-1	-	TRBJ2-7	TRBD2	TGTGCCAGCAGCCTCACCCCGGGCGCGGGAGCCGGCGAGCAGTACTTC	CASSLTPGAGAGEQYF
TRBV5-4	-	TRBJ2-7	TRBD1	TGTGCCATACAGGGGGGCAACGAGCAGTACTTC	CAIQGGNEQYF
TRBV7-8	-	TRBJ2-2	-	TGTGCCAGCAGCTTAGCGGACGGAGCGAACACCGGGGAGCTGTTTTTT	CASSLADGANTGELFF
TRBV30	-	TRBJ2-1	-	TGTGCCTGGAGTGTGGTCGGGGACAATGAGCAGTTCTTC	CAWSVVGDNEQFF
TRBV9	-	TRBJ2-6	-	TGTGCCAGCAGCACTTGGGGGTCTGGGGCCAACGTCCTGACTTTC	CASSTWGSGANVLTF
TRBV2	-	TRBJ2-7	TRBD1	TGTGCCAGCAGTGAAACCGGGACAGACAACTACGAGCAGTACTTC	CASSETGTDNYEQYF
TRBV20-1	-	TRBJ1-1	-	TGCAGTGCTAGAGATTGGGCCAGAATTAGTAGAATGAACACTGAAGCTTTCTTT	CSARDWARISRMNTEAFF